Listed here is a single TCR beta chain. Its antigen is not known. In TCRdb, the 5' RACE reads were re-called with MiXCR into one record per CDR3 protein. The repertoire holds nearly 650,000 distinct CDR3 sequences, with roughly 7.1% as singletons. This sample is part of a study of identical twins. Study conclusions and caveats: A cross-sectional statistical analysis, not follow-up of the same donors, supported the conclusions. Sequences that were out-of-frame, alpha and twin-shared displayed an excess of low generation probability. Weaker excess twin sharing was observed in beta out-of-frame sequences.

Germline assignment: CDR1 MNHNS and CDR2 SASEGT. The length of the CDR3 is 15 residues. The J segment lost 4 bases and the V segment lost 5 bases, leaving 8 bases of the junction unmatched. This same sample was also taken into another study, of yellow fever vaccine responses in identical twins.

The rearrangement uses TRBV6-1 and TRBJ2-1, with 7 bases lining up with TRBD1. Input material: PBMCs. This clonotype was sampled from a woman aged 18-29 years in good health. CDR3 nucleotides: TGTGCCAGCAGTATCCGGGACAGCGATTACAATGAGCAGTTCTTC. The encoded protein is CASSIRDSDYNEQFF.